The following is a T cell receptor beta chain sequence with its context. The sample is drawn from a study of T cell responses to AZD1222 COVID-19 vaccine. Produced via immunoSEQ multiplex PCR; TCRdb's table is partial and in-frame only. The sample has some 140,000 clones, around 90% seen once. The V gene lost 6 bases and the J gene lost 5 bases, with 16 bases spanning the gap. The CDR3 covers 14 residues. Germline CDR1 MDHEN, CDR2 SYDVKM. This sequence was found in an adult in good health. The sample here was peripheral blood, taken on day 0 of AZD1222 vaccination. V usage is TRBV28 and J usage is TRBJ1-1; D unresolved. The CDR3 sequence: CASRYPLRDTEAFF. The CDR3 DNA is TGTGCCAGCAGATACCCCCTGAGGGATACTGAAGCTTTCTTT.